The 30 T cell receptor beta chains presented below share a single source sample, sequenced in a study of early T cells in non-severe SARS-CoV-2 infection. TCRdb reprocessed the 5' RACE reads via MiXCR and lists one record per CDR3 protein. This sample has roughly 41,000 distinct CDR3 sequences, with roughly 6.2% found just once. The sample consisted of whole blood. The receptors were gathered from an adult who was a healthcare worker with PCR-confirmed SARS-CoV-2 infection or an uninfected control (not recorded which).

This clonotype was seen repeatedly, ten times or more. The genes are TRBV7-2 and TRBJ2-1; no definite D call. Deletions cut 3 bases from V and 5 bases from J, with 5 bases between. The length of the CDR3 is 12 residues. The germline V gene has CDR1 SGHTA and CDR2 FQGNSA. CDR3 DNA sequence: TGTGCCAGCAGCTTGCGGAACAATGAGCAGTTCTTC. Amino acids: CASSLRNNEQFF.

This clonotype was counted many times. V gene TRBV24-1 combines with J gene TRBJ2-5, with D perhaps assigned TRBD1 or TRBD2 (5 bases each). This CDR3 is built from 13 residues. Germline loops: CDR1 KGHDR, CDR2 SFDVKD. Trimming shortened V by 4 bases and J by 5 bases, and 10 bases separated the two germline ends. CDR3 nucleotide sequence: TGTGCCACCAGTGAAGGCAGGGAGGAGACCCAGTACTTC. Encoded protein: CATSEGREETQYF.

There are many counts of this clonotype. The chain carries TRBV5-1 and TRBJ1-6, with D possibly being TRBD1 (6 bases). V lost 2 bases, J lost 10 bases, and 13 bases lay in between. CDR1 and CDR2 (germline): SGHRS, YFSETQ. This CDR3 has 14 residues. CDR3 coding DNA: TGCGCCAGCAGCTTATCGGGGGGCGGCTCACCCCTCCACTTT. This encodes CASSLSGGGSPLHF.

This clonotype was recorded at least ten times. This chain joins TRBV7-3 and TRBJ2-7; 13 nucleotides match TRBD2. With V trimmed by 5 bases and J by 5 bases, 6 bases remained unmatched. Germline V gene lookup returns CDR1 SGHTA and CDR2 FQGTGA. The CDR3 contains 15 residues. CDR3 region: CASSAGLAGRDEQYF. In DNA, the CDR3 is TGTGCCAGCAGCGCGGGACTAGCGGGGCGGGACGAGCAGTACTTC.

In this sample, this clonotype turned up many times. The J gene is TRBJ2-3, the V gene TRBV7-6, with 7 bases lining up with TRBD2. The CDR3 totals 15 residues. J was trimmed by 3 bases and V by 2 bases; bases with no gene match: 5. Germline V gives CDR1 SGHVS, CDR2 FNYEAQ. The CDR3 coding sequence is TGTGCCAGCAGCTTACGCGGGGGAGAGACAGATACGCAGTATTTT. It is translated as CASSLRGGETDTQYF.

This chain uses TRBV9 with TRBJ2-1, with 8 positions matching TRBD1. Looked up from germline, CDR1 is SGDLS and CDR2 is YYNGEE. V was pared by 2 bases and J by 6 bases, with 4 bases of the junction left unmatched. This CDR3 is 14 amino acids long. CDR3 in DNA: TGTGCCAGCAGCGTCGGACAGGGAACCAATGAGCAGTTCTTC. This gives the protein CASSVGQGTNEQFF.

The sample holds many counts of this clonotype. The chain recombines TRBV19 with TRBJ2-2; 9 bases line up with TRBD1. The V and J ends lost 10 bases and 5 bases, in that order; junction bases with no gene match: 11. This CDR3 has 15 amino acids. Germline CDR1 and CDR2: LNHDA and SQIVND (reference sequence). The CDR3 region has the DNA TGTGCCATCGACGCCACAGGGGGCAGGACCGGGGAGCTGTTTTTT. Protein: CAIDATGGRTGELFF.

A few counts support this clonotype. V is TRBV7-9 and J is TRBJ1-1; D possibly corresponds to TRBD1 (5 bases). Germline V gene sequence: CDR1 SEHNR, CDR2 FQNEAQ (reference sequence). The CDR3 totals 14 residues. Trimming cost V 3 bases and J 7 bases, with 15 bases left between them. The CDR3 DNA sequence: TGTGCCAGCAGCTTGTATCCCCCCGGGGGTGAAGCTTTCTTT. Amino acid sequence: CASSLYPPGGEAFF.

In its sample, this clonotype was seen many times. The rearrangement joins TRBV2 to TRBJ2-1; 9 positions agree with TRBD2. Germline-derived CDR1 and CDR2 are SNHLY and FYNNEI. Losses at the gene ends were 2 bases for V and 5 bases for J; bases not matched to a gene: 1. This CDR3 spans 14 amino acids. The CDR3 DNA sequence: TGTGCCAGCAGTGAACTAGCGGGGAACAATGAGCAGTTCTTC. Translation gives CASSELAGNNEQFF.

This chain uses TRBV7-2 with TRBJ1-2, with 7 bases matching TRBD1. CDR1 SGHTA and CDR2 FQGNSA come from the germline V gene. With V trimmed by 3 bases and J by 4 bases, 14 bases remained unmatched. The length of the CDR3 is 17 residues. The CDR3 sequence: CASSFWGQFASAYGYTF. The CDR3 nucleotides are TGTGCCAGCAGCTTCTGGGGACAGTTCGCCTCCGCCTATGGCTACACCTTC.

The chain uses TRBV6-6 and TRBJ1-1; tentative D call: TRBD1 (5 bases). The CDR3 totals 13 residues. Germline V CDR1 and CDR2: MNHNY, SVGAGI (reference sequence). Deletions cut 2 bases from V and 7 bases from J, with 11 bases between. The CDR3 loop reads CASSYGTGLEAFF. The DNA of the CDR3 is TGTGCCAGCAGTTACGGAACGGGGCTTGAAGCTTTCTTT.

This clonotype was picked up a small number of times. The CDR3 loop reads CASSLAPVSYNEQFF. The CDR3, as DNA: TGTGCCAGCAGCTTGGCACCGGTCTCCTACAATGAGCAGTTCTTC. The rearrangement links TRBV5-6 to TRBJ2-1, with no clear D. The V gene's germline CDR1 is SGHDT and CDR2 YYEEEE. CDR3 length: 15 residues. Trimming removed 0 bases from V and 0 bases from J, with 7 bases in between.

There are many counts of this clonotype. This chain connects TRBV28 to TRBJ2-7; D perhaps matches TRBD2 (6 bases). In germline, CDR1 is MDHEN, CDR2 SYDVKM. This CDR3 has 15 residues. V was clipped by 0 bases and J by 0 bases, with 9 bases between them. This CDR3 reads CASSLWGGSSYEQYF. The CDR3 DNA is TGTGCCAGCAGTTTATGGGGGGGTAGCTCCTACGAGCAGTACTTC.

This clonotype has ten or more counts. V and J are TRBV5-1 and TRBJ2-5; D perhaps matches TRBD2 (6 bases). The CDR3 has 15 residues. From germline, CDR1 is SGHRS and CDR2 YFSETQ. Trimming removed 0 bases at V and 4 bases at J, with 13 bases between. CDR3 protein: CASSLAFGRGETQYF. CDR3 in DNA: TGCGCCAGCAGCTTGGCCTTCGGGAGAGGAGAGACCCAGTACTTC.

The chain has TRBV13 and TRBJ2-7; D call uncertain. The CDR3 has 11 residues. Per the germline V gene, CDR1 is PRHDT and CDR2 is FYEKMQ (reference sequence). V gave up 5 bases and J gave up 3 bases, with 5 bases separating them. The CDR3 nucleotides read TGTGCCAGCAGCGACAACTACGAGCAGTACTTC. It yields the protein CASSDNYEQYF.

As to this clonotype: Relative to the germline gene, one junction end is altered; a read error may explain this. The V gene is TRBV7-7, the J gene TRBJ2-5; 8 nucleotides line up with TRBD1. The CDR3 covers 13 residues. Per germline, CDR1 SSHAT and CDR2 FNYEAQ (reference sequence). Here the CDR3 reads CASSPGGGETQYF. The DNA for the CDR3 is TGTGCTAGCAGCCCAGGGGGCGGAGAGACCCAGTACTTC.

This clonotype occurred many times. The CDR3 sequence is CSATRASGSLETQYF. DNA for the CDR3: TGCAGTGCTACTAGGGCTAGCGGGAGCTTGGAGACCCAGTACTTC. The rearrangement links TRBV20-1 to TRBJ2-5; 10 nucleotides align to TRBD2. Germline CDR1 and CDR2: DFQATT and SNEGSKA (reference sequence). This CDR3 is 15 amino acids long. J was trimmed by 5 bases and V by 4 bases; bases with no gene match: 10.

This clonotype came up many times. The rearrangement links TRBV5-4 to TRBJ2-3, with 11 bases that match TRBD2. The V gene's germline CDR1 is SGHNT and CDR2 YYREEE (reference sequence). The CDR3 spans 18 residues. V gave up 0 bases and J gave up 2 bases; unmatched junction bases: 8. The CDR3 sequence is CASSLAYLAGGFTDTQYF. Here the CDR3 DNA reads TGTGCCAGCAGCTTGGCCTATCTAGCGGGGGGATTCACAGATACGCAGTATTTT.

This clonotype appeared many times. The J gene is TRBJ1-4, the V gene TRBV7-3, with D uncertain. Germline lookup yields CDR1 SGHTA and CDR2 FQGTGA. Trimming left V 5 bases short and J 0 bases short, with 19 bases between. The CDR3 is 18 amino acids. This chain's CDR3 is CASSAPSRPRATNEKLFF. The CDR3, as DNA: TGTGCCAGCAGCGCCCCCAGTCGGCCAAGGGCAACTAATGAAAAACTGTTTTTT.

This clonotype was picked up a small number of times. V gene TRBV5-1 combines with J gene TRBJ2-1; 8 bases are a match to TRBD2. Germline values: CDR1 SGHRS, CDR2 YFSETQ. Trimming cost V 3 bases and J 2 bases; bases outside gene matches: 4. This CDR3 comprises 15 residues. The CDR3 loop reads CASSSVAGPYNEQFF. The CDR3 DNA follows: TGCGCCAGCAGCTCCGTAGCGGGGCCCTACAATGAGCAGTTCTTC.

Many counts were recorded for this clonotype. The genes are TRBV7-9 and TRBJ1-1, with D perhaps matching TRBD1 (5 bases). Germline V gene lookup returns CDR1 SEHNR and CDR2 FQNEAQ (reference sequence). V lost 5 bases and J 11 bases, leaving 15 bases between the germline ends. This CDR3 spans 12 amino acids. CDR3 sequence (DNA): TGTGCCAGCAGCCTAATCTTGGGGCGGGCTTTCTTT. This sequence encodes CASSLILGRAFF.

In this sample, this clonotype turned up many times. The CDR3 here is CSVEELAGVEQYF. DNA for the CDR3: TGCAGCGTTGAAGAGCTAGCGGGAGTCGAGCAGTACTTC. This chain joins TRBV29-1 and TRBJ2-7; 10 nucleotides agree with TRBD2. The trim removed 0 bases at V and 6 bases at J, leaving 2 bases unmatched. Per germline, CDR1 SQVTM and CDR2 ANQGSEA. This CDR3 contains 13 residues.

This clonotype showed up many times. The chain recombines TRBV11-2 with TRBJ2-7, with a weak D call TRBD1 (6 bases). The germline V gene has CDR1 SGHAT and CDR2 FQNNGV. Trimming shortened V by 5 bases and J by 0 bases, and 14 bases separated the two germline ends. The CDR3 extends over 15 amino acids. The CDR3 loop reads CASSPRMDSSYEQYF. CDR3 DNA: TGTGCCAGCAGCCCGCGCATGGACAGCTCCTACGAGCAGTACTTC.

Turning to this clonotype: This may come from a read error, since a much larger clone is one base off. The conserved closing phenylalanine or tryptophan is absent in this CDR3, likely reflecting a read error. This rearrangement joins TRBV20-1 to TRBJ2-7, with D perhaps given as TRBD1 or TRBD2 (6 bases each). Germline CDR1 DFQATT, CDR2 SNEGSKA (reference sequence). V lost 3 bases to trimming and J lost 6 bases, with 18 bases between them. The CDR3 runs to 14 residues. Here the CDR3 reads CSASSGAPPLEQYL. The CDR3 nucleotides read TGCAGTGCTAGCTCGGGGGCCCCACCCCTCGAGCAGTACCTC.

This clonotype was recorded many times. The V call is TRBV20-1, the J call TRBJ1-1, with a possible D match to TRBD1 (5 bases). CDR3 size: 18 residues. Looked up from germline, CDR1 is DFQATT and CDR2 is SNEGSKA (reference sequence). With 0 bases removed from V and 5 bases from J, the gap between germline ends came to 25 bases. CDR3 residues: CSARDWRAWGSHRTEAFF. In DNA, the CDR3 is TGCAGTGCTAGAGATTGGAGGGCATGGGGGTCCCACCGGACTGAAGCTTTCTTT.

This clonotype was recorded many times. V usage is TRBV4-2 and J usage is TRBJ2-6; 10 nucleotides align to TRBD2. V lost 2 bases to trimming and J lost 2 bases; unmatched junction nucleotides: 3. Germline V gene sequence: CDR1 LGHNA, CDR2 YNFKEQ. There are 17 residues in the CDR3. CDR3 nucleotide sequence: TGTGCCAGCAGCCAAACCCTAGCGGGAGCTGGGGCCAACGTCCTGACTTTC. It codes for CASSQTLAGAGANVLTF.

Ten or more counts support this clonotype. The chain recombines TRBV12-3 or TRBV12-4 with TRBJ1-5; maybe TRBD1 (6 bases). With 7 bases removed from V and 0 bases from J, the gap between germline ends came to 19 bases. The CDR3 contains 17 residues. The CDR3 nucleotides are TGTGCCAGCAAGCCCGGCGGACAGAGTTATAGCAATCAGCCCCAGCATTTT. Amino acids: CASKPGGQSYSNQPQHF.

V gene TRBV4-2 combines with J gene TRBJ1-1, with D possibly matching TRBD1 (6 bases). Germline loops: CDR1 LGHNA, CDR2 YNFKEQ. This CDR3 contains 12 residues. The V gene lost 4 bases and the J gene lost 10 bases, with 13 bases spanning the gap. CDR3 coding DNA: TGTGCCAGCAGCCTCGGGACACTCGGAGCTTTCTTT. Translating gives CASSLGTLGAFF.

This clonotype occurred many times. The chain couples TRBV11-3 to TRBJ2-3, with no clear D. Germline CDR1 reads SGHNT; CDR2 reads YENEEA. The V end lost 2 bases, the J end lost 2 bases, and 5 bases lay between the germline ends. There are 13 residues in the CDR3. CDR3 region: CASSLTVTDTQYF. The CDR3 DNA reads TGTGCCAGCAGCTTAACCGTCACAGATACGCAGTATTTT.

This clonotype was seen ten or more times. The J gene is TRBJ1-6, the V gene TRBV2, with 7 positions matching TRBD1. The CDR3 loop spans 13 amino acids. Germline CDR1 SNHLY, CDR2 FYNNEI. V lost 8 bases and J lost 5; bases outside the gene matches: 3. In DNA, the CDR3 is TGTGCCAGCCACAGGGGTGATAATTCACCCCTCCACTTT. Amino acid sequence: CASHRGDNSPLHF. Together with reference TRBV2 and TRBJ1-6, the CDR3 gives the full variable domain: EPEVTQTPSHQVTQMGQEVILRCVPISNHLYFYWYRQILGQKVEFLVSFYNNEISEKSEIFDDQFSVERPDGSNFTLKIRSTKLEDSAMYFCASHRGDNSPLHFGNGTRLTVT.